This is a list of T cell receptor beta chains from one sample in a study of cytomegalovirus exposure and HLA in healthy donors. Profiling relied on immunoSEQ multiplex PCR, and the TCRdb table lists in-frame clones only, not all of them. The data show about 83,000 clones, about two thirds seen once. The specimen sequenced was PBMCs. The receptors stem from a man aged 60 to 75 in good health and CMV-seronegative. Both conserved end residues are part of each CDR3. Each record gives: clone size, CDR3 length, J gene, D gene, V gene, CDR3 DNA, CDR3 protein. D genes are given only for firm matches. A row's size may be missing; if present it is once, few, many or a size class.

abundance: -
len: 13
j_gene: TRBJ2-7
d_gene: -
v_gene: TRBV2
CDR3nt: TGTGCCAGCAGTCGCGACAGTTCCTACGAGCAGTACTTC
CDR3aa: CASSRDSSYEQYF

abundance: -
len: 14
j_gene: TRBJ1-4
d_gene: -
v_gene: TRBV6-5
CDR3nt: TGTGCCAGCAGCTCCTCGGGTGTTAATGAAAAACTGTTTTTT
CDR3aa: CASSSSGVNEKLFF

abundance: -
len: 17
j_gene: TRBJ2-6
d_gene: -
v_gene: TRBV7-6
CDR3nt: TGTGCCAGCAGCTTATTCTCACCTACTGCTGGGGCCAACGTCCTGACTTTC
CDR3aa: CASSLFSPTAGANVLTF

abundance: few
len: 16
j_gene: TRBJ2-3
d_gene: TRBD2
v_gene: TRBV11-2
CDR3nt: TGTGCCAGCAGCCCTCGGCTAGCGGGGGGCACAGATACGCAGTATTTT
CDR3aa: CASSPRLAGGTDTQYF

abundance: -
len: 15
j_gene: TRBJ2-1
d_gene: TRBD2
v_gene: TRBV2
CDR3nt: TGTGCCAGCAGCGCACTAGCGGGGGGTTTGGATGAGCAGTTCTTC
CDR3aa: CASSALAGGLDEQFF

abundance: -
len: 15
j_gene: TRBJ1-5
d_gene: -
v_gene: TRBV6-5
CDR3nt: TGTGCCAGCAGTTACTCGTATAGGACTAATCAGCCCCAGCATTTT
CDR3aa: CASSYSYRTNQPQHF

abundance: -
len: 16
j_gene: TRBJ1-1
d_gene: TRBD1
v_gene: TRBV7-6
CDR3nt: TGTGCCAGCAGCTTAGAACAGGGGGCGGTGAACACTGAAGCTTTCTTT
CDR3aa: CASSLEQGAVNTEAFF

abundance: -
len: 15
j_gene: TRBJ2-2
d_gene: TRBD2
v_gene: TRBV9
CDR3nt: TGTGCCAGCAGCGCCAGACTAGCGGGTGCCGGGGAGCTGTTTTTT
CDR3aa: CASSARLAGAGELFF

abundance: -
len: 13
j_gene: TRBJ1-1
d_gene: -
v_gene: TRBV18
CDR3nt: TGTGCCAGCTCACCGGTCAGGGACACTGAAGCTTTCTTT
CDR3aa: CASSPVRDTEAFF

abundance: -
len: 17
j_gene: TRBJ2-5
d_gene: TRBD2
v_gene: TRBV5-1
CDR3nt: TGCGCCAGCAGCTTGGCCAGATCTAGCGGGGGAGGGGAGACCCAGTACTTC
CDR3aa: CASSLARSSGGGETQYF

abundance: -
len: 14
j_gene: TRBJ2-7
d_gene: TRBD1
v_gene: TRBV2
CDR3nt: TGTGCCAGCACCCGAATACAGGGGTCCTACGAGCAGTACTTC
CDR3aa: CASTRIQGSYEQYF

abundance: -
len: 15
j_gene: TRBJ2-2
d_gene: -
v_gene: TRBV6-6
CDR3nt: TGTGCCAGCAGTTACAGGGGCGCGGTCACCGGGGAGCTGTTTTTT
CDR3aa: CASSYRGAVTGELFF

abundance: -
len: 15
j_gene: TRBJ1-5
d_gene: TRBD1
v_gene: TRBV7-2
CDR3nt: TGTGCCAGCAGCCGAAACCAGGGGGAGAATCAGCCCCAGCATTTT
CDR3aa: CASSRNQGENQPQHF

abundance: -
len: 16
j_gene: TRBJ2-5
d_gene: TRBD2
v_gene: TRBV7-2
CDR3nt: TGTGCCAGCAGCGTTCCGGCCCCGTCGGGGGGAGAGACCCAGTACTTC
CDR3aa: CASSVPAPSGGETQYF

abundance: -
len: 15
j_gene: TRBJ1-4
d_gene: -
v_gene: TRBV4-1
CDR3nt: TGCGCCAGCAGCCCGAGGGATTCCTTTAATGAAAAACTGTTTTTT
CDR3aa: CASSPRDSFNEKLFF

abundance: -
len: 14
j_gene: TRBJ2-5
d_gene: TRBD1
v_gene: TRBV19
CDR3nt: TGTGCCAGTAGTACGGGACAGGGGAGGGAGACCCAGTACTTC
CDR3aa: CASSTGQGRETQYF

abundance: -
len: 9
j_gene: TRBJ1-2
d_gene: -
v_gene: TRBV2
CDR3nt: TGTGCCAGCAGCCCCGTCTACACCTTC
CDR3aa: CASSPVYTF

abundance: -
len: 16
j_gene: TRBJ2-2
d_gene: TRBD2
v_gene: TRBV5-4
CDR3nt: TGTGCCAGCAGCTTGGGTTGGGCGGGAGCCACCGGGGAGCTGTTTTTT
CDR3aa: CASSLGWAGATGELFF

abundance: few
len: 13
j_gene: TRBJ2-2
d_gene: -
v_gene: TRBV6-5
CDR3nt: TGTGCCAGCAGGGGCCCGAACACCGGGGAGCTGTTTTTT
CDR3aa: CASRGPNTGELFF

abundance: -
len: 17
j_gene: TRBJ2-5
d_gene: TRBD2
v_gene: TRBV5-4
CDR3nt: TGTGCCAGCAGCGCTATTGGACTAGCGGTGAACCAAGAGACCCAGTACTTC
CDR3aa: CASSAIGLAVNQETQYF

abundance: -
len: 14
j_gene: TRBJ2-1
d_gene: TRBD2
v_gene: TRBV29-1
CDR3nt: TGCAGCGCCCAACAGGGAGCGGGAGTTAGTGAGCAGTTCTTC
CDR3aa: CSAQQGAGVSEQFF

abundance: -
len: 13
j_gene: TRBJ1-2
d_gene: TRBD1
v_gene: TRBV7-2
CDR3nt: TGTGCCAGCAGCTTAGGGACAGGGGACGGCTACACCTTC
CDR3aa: CASSLGTGDGYTF

abundance: -
len: 14
j_gene: TRBJ1-1
d_gene: -
v_gene: TRBV25-1
CDR3nt: TGTGCCAGCAGTTGGGGGCGGGGGACCGACGCAGCTTTCTTT
CDR3aa: CASSWGRGTDAAFF

abundance: -
len: 11
j_gene: TRBJ1-3
d_gene: -
v_gene: TRBV20-1
CDR3nt: TGCAGTGCTGCCGGTGGAAACACCATATATTTT
CDR3aa: CSAAGGNTIYF

abundance: -
len: 15
j_gene: TRBJ2-2
d_gene: -
v_gene: TRBV9
CDR3nt: TGTGCCAGCAGCCAGGCAGGCCGGAACACCGGGGAGCTGTTTTTT
CDR3aa: CASSQAGRNTGELFF

abundance: few
len: 15
j_gene: TRBJ2-7
d_gene: TRBD2
v_gene: TRBV5-8
CDR3nt: TGTGCCAGCAGCTCCTTAGCGGGGCACCTAGGCGAGCAGTACTTC
CDR3aa: CASSSLAGHLGEQYF

abundance: -
len: 14
j_gene: TRBJ2-7
d_gene: TRBD1
v_gene: TRBV6-1
CDR3nt: TGTGCCAGCCCGACAGGGGCCCCCCGCTACGAGCAGTACTTC
CDR3aa: CASPTGAPRYEQYF

abundance: -
len: 13
j_gene: TRBJ1-5
d_gene: TRBD1
v_gene: TRBV27
CDR3nt: TGTGCCAGCAAACAAGGGGGCCATCAGCCCCAGCATTTT
CDR3aa: CASKQGGHQPQHF

abundance: -
len: 15
j_gene: TRBJ1-1
d_gene: -
v_gene: TRBV5-4
CDR3nt: TGTGCCAGCAGCTTGGGCCCTGGACAGTCCTTATGGTCTTTCTTT
CDR3aa: CASSLGPGQSLWSFF

abundance: -
len: 15
j_gene: TRBJ1-3
d_gene: -
v_gene: TRBV7-9
CDR3nt: TGTGCCAGCAGCTTAGGGTCGAGCTCTGGAAACACCATATATTTT
CDR3aa: CASSLGSSSGNTIYF

abundance: -
len: 14
j_gene: TRBJ2-3
d_gene: -
v_gene: TRBV9
CDR3nt: TGTGCCAGCAGCGCGGGACTCGGCACAGATACGCAGTATTTT
CDR3aa: CASSAGLGTDTQYF

abundance: -
len: 18
j_gene: TRBJ1-3
d_gene: -
v_gene: TRBV5-4
CDR3nt: TGTGCCAGCAGCAACAAGAAGGCGGAGACAGGAGTAGGGAACACCATATATTTT
CDR3aa: CASSNKKAETGVGNTIYF

abundance: -
len: 12
j_gene: TRBJ1-1
d_gene: TRBD1
v_gene: TRBV19
CDR3nt: TGTGCCAGTATCGGAGGGGGCTCTGAAGCTTTCTTT
CDR3aa: CASIGGGSEAFF

abundance: -
len: 13
j_gene: TRBJ2-5
d_gene: TRBD1
v_gene: TRBV10-3
CDR3nt: TGTGCCATCGGATGGACAGGGGAAGAGACCCAGTACTTC
CDR3aa: CAIGWTGEETQYF

abundance: few
len: 16
j_gene: TRBJ2-6
d_gene: TRBD1
v_gene: TRBV5-1
CDR3nt: TGCGCCAGCAGCCAGGGACAGAACTCTGGGGCCAACGTCCTGACTTTC
CDR3aa: CASSQGQNSGANVLTF

abundance: -
len: 15
j_gene: TRBJ2-7
d_gene: TRBD1
v_gene: TRBV5-1
CDR3nt: TGCGCCAGCAGCTTATACGGGACAGGGGACTACGAGCAGTACTTC
CDR3aa: CASSLYGTGDYEQYF

abundance: -
len: 14
j_gene: TRBJ2-2
d_gene: TRBD1
v_gene: TRBV7-9
CDR3nt: TGTGCCAGTAAACAGGGGGCGAACACCGGGGAGCTGTTTTTT
CDR3aa: CASKQGANTGELFF

abundance: -
len: 14
j_gene: TRBJ1-1
d_gene: -
v_gene: TRBV5-1
CDR3nt: TGCGCCAGCAGCTTGGCCACACAGAACACTGAAGCTTTCTTT
CDR3aa: CASSLATQNTEAFF

abundance: -
len: 13
j_gene: TRBJ2-3
d_gene: -
v_gene: TRBV10-3
CDR3nt: TGTGCCATCAGTGAGTGGGAGGCAGATACGCAGTATTTT
CDR3aa: CAISEWEADTQYF

abundance: -
len: 14
j_gene: TRBJ2-7
d_gene: TRBD1
v_gene: TRBV7-9
CDR3nt: TGTGCCAGCAGCCCAGGACAGGCGCCCTACGAGCAGTACTTC
CDR3aa: CASSPGQAPYEQYF

abundance: -
len: 14
j_gene: TRBJ2-5
d_gene: TRBD1
v_gene: TRBV5-1
CDR3nt: TGCGCCAGCAGCTCCGGGACAGCTAAAGAGACCCAGTACTTC
CDR3aa: CASSSGTAKETQYF

abundance: -
len: 16
j_gene: TRBJ2-2
d_gene: -
v_gene: TRBV19
CDR3nt: TGTGCCAGTAGTATAGACGGGTCAGCCAACACCGGGGAGCTGTTTTTT
CDR3aa: CASSIDGSANTGELFF

abundance: medium-sized
len: 17
j_gene: TRBJ2-7
d_gene: TRBD2
v_gene: TRBV25-1
CDR3nt: TGTGCCAGCGAGACGCCAGGGACTAGCGGGACCTCCTACGAGCAGTACTTC
CDR3aa: CASETPGTSGTSYEQYF